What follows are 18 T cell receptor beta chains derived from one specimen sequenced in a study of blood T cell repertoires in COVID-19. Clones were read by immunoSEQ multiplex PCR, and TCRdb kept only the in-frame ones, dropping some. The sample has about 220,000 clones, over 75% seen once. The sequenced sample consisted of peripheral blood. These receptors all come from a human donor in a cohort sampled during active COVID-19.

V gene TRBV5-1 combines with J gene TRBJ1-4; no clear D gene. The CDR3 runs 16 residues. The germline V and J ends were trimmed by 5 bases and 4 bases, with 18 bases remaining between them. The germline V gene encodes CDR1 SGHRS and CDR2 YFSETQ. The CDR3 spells CASSVGSSGNNEKLFF. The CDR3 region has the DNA TGCGCCAGCAGTGTCGGGTCCAGTGGTAATAATGAAAAACTGTTTTTT.

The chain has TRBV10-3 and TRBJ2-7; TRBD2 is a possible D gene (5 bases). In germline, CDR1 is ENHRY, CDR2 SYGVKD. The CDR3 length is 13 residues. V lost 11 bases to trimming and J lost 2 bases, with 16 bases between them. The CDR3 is CAVRGAVTYEQYF. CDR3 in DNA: TGTGCCGTACGGGGAGCGGTGACCTACGAGCAGTACTTC.

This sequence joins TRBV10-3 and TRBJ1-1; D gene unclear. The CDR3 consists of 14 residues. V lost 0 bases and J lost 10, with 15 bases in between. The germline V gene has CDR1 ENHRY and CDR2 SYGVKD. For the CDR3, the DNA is TGTGCCATCAGTGAGTCGACGTCCATCGGAGGAGCTTTCTTT. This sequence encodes CAISESTSIGGAFF.

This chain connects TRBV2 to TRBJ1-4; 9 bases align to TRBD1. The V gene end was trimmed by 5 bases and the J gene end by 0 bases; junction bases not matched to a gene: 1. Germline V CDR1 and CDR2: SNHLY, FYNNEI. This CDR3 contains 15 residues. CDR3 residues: CASSTGGATNEKLFF. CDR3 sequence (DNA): TGTGCCAGCAGTACAGGGGGCGCAACTAATGAAAAACTGTTTTTT.

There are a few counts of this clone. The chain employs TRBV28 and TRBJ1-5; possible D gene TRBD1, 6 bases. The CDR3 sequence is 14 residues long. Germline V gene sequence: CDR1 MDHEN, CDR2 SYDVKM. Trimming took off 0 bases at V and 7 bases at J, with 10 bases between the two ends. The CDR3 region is CASSLWAGDQPQHF. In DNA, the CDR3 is TGTGCCAGCAGTTTATGGGCAGGGGACCAGCCCCAGCATTTT. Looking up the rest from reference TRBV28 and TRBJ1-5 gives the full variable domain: DVKVTQSSRYLVKRTGEKVFLECVQDMDHENMFWYRQDPGLGLRLIYFSYDVKMKEKGDIPEGYSVSREKKERFSLILESASTNQTSMYLCASSLWAGDQPQHFGDGTRLSIL.

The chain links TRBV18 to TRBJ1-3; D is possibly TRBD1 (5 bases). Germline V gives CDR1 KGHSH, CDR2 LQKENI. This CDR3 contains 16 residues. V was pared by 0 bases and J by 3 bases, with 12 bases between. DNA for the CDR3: TGTGCCAGCTCACCACCAATTCAGGGCCTTGGAAACACCATATATTTT. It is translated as CASSPPIQGLGNTIYF.

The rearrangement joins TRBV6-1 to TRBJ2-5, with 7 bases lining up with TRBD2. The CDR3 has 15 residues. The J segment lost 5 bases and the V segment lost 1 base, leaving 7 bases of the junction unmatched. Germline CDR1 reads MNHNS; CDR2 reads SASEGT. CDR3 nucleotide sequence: TGTGCCAGCAGTGAAGAGCGGGAAATAGCGGAGACCCAGTACTTC. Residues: CASSEEREIAETQYF.

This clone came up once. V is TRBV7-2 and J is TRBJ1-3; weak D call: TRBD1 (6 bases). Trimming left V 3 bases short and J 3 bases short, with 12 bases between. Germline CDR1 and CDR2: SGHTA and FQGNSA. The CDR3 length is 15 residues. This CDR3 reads CASSFRIGGGNTIYF. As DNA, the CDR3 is TGTGCCAGCAGCTTTAGAATAGGGGGTGGAAACACCATATATTTT. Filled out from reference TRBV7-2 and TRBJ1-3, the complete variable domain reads GAGVSQSPSNKVTEKGKDVELRCDPISGHTALYWYRQSLGQGLEFLIYFQGNSAPDKSGLPSDRFSAERTGGSVSTLTIQRTQQEDSAVYLCASSFRIGGGNTIYFGEGSWLTVV.

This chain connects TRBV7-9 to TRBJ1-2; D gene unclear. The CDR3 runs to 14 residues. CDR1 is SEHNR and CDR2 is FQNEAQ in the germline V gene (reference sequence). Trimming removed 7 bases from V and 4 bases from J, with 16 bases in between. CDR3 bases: TGTGCCAGCACCCCTTACCAACAGAGCTATGGCTACACCTTC. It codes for CASTPYQQSYGYTF.

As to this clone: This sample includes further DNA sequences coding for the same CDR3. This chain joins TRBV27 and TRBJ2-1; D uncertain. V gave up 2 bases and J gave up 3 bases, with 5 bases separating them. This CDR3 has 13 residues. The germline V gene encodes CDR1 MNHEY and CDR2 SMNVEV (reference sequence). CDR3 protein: CASSLRGYNEQFF. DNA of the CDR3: TGTGCCAGCAGTTTACGAGGCTACAATGAGCAGTTCTTC.

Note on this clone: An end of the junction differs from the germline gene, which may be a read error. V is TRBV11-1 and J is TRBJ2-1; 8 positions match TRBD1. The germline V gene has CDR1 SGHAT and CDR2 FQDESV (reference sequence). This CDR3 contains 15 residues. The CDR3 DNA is TGTGCCAGCGGCTTATTCAGGGGGCCTAACAATGAGCAGTTCTTC. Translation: CASGLFRGPNNEQFF.

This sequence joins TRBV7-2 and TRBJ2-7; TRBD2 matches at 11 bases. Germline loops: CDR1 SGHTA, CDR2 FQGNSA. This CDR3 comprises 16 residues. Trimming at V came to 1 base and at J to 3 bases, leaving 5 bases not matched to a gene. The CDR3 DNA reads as TGTGCCAGCAGCTTAGTCCATAGCGGGGGGGACTACGAGCAGTACTTC. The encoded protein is CASSLVHSGGDYEQYF.

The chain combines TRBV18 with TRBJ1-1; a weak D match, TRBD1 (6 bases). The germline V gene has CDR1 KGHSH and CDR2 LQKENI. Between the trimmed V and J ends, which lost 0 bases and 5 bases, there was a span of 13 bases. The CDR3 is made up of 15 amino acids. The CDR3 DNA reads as TGTGCCAGCTCACCACCCGATAGGGGGAGTACTGAAGCTTTCTTT. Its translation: CASSPPDRGSTEAFF.

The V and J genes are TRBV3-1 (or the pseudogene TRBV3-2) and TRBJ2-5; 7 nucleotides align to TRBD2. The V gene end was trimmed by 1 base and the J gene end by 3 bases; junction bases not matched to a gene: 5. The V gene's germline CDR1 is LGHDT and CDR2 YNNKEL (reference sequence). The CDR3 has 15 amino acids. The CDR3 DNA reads TGTGCCAGCAGCCAAGGGGCTAGCGGTAAAGAGACCCAGTACTTC. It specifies CASSQGASGKETQYF.

This CDR3 is CSAEGAGDYQETQYF. DNA for the CDR3: TGCAGCGCCGAGGGTGCAGGTGACTACCAAGAGACCCAGTACTTC. The chain uses TRBV29-1 and TRBJ2-5, with D tentatively TRBD2 (5 bases). Per germline, CDR1 SQVTM and CDR2 ANQGSEA. The length of the CDR3 is 15 residues. V lost 7 bases to trimming and J lost 0 bases, with 18 bases between them.

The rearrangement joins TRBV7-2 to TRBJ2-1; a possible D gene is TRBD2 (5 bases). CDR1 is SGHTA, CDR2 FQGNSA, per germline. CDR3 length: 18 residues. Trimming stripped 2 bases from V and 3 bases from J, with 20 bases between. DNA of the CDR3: TGTGCCAGCAGCTTATTACCCCTCAGGACGGGATTCTACAATGAGCAGTTCTTC. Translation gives CASSLLPLRTGFYNEQFF.

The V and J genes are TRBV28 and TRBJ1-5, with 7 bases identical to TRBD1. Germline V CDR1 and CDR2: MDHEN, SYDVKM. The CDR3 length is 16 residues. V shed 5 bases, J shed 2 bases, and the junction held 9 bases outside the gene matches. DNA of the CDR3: TGTGCCAGCAGTCCCCCTGACAGGGTGGGCAATCAGCCCCAGCATTTT. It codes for CASSPPDRVGNQPQHF.

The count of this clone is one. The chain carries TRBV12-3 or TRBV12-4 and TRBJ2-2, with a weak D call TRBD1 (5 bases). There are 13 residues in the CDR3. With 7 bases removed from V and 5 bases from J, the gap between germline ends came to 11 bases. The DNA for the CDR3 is TGTGCCAGCACTCTTTCAGGGACCGGGGAGCTGTTTTTT. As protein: CASTLSGTGELFF.